This TCR beta chain was sequenced during a study of early T cells in non-severe SARS-CoV-2 infection. Study-wide background: Unsorted whole-blood RNA was sequenced in bulk, leaving chains unpaired.

There are many counts of this clonotype. Its antigen is as yet unknown. V shed 1 base and J shed 2 bases, with 12 bases lying between them. CDR3 length: 16 amino acids. CDR1 is LGHDT, CDR2 YNNKEL, per germline (reference sequence). Molecules of cDNA were individually given unique molecular identifiers that were attached to them. TCRdb called the 5' RACE reads again in MiXCR, with one record for every CDR3 protein. The sample yields 20,000 to 25,000 distinct CDR3 sequences, 4.5% to 5% seen once. Overall study results and limits: A preference for anti-spike CD8 responses marked VDJdb matching, which missed private and CD4 specificities.

The V and J genes are TRBV3-1 and TRBJ1-3; possible D gene TRBD1, 5 bases. The receptor comes from an adult who was a healthcare worker with PCR-confirmed SARS-CoV-2 infection or an uninfected control (not recorded which). The sequencing sample was made of whole blood. This CDR3 is CASSQVPGAAGNTIYF. For the CDR3, the DNA is TGTGCCAGCAGCCAAGTGCCTGGGGCGGCTGGAAACACCATATATTTT.